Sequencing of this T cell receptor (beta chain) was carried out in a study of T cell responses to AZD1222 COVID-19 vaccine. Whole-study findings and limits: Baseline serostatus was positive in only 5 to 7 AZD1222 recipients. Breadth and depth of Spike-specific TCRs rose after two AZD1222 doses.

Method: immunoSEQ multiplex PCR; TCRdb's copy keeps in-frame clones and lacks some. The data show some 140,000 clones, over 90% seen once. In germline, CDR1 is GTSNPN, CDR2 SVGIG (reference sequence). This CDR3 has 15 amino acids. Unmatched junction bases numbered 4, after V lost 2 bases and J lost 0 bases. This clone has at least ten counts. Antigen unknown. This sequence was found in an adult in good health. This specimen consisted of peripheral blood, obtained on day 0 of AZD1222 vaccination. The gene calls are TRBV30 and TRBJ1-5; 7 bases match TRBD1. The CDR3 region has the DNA TGTGCCTGGAGTACAGGGGTTTATAGCAATCAGCCCCAGCATTTT. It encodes CAWSTGVYSNQPQHF.